These 9 T cell receptor beta chains originate from one sample sequenced in a study of shared clonotypes between healthy human individuals. Profiled with immunoSEQ multiplex PCR; TCRdb holds only in-frame clones, not every one. The data show about 480,000 clones, with roughly 78% seen just once and about an eighth held by the top ten. Sequenced input: PBMCs. These receptors were collected from a woman aged 40 to 49 in good health. Some clones in this sample may be carry-over from other donors' samples.

As concerns this clone: Other DNA sequences of this sample code for an identical CDR3. The chain is built from TRBV5-1 and TRBJ2-3; D gene ambiguous. V dropped 4 bases and J dropped 2 bases, with 8 bases sitting between them. CDR3 length equals 13 residues. The germline V gene encodes CDR1 SGHRS and CDR2 YFSETQ. The CDR3 sequence: CASSLDSTDTQYF. As DNA, the CDR3 is TGCGCCAGCAGCCTTGACTCCACAGATACGCAGTATTTT.

This clone was observed a few times. The chain recombines TRBV29-1 with TRBJ2-1, with 9 bases aligning to TRBD2. After removal of 3 bases from V and 8 bases from J, the junction contained 14 bases not matched to a gene. There are 16 residues in the CDR3. CDR1 SQVTM and CDR2 ANQGSEA come from the germline V gene. Written as DNA, the CDR3 is TGCAGCGTTGAGCCGTTTGGGCTAGCGGGAACGTATGAGCAGTTCTTC. Protein sequence: CSVEPFGLAGTYEQFF.

The chain is built from TRBV28 and TRBJ2-3, with TRBD2 as a possible D gene (6 bases). From germline, CDR1 is MDHEN and CDR2 SYDVKM. With 10 bases removed from V and 5 bases from J, the gap between germline ends came to 25 bases. This CDR3 has 16 residues. CDR3 nucleotides: TGTGCCACCACTTGGGGGGAAACGGGCAGCGTAGATACGCAGTATTTT. Translating gives CATTWGETGSVDTQYF. Drawing the rest from reference TRBV28 and TRBJ2-3, the complete variable domain is DVKVTQSSRYLVKRTGEKVFLECVQDMDHENMFWYRQDPGLGLRLIYFSYDVKMKEKGDIPEGYSVSREKKERFSLILESASTNQTSMYLCATTWGETGSVDTQYFGPGTRLTVL.

There are a few counts of this clone. The chain has TRBV7-9 and TRBJ2-1, with TRBD1 as a possible D gene (5 bases). The CDR3 length is 17 residues. Germline CDR1 reads SEHNR; CDR2 reads FQNEAQ (reference sequence). V was clipped by 5 bases and J by 5 bases, with 22 bases between them. The CDR3: CASSPSHPARAHNEQFF. The CDR3 coding sequence is TGTGCCAGCAGCCCATCCCACCCGGCCAGGGCTCACAATGAGCAGTTCTTC.

The chain is built from TRBV15 and TRBJ2-7; 9 bases fit TRBD1. Germline V CDR1 and CDR2: LNHNV, YYDKDF (reference sequence). J lost 0 bases, V lost 5 bases, and 11 bases had no gene match. The CDR3 length is 17 residues. The CDR3, as DNA: TGTGCCACCAGCGGTAGAGACCGGGACAGGGACTCCTACGAGCAGTACTTC. As protein: CATSGRDRDRDSYEQYF.

The gene calls are TRBV19 and TRBJ1-5; TRBD1 matches 8 bases. V lost 5 bases to trimming and J lost 5 bases; unmatched junction nucleotides: 11. CDR3 length: 16 amino acids. Germline CDR1 LNHDA, CDR2 SQIVND (reference sequence). CDR3 in DNA: TGTGCCAGTAGTTTCCAGGGGGCGGGATTGTATCAGCCCCAGCATTTT. This encodes CASSFQGAGLYQPQHF.

The rearrangement joins TRBV11-2 to TRBJ2-7, with D possibly TRBD1 on 5 matching bases. The length of the CDR3 is 12 residues. Germline V CDR1 and CDR2: SGHAT, FQNNGV. V was cut by 1 base and J by 12 bases, with 13 bases left in between. CDR3 in amino acids: CASSLAGSRGYF. DNA for the CDR3: TGTGCCAGCAGCTTAGCTGGGTCTAGGGGGTACTTC.

The rearrangement uses TRBV28 and TRBJ2-2; 8 bases are a match to TRBD2. CDR1 and CDR2 from the germline V gene are MDHEN and SYDVKM. V gave up 6 bases and J gave up 7 bases; unmatched junction bases: 10. CDR3 length: 15 residues. The CDR3 DNA follows: TGTGCCAGCAGCCCGGGACTAGGCGGGGTCGGGGAGCTGTTTTTT. Translation gives CASSPGLGGVGELFF.

V usage is TRBV5-8 and J usage is TRBJ2-3; 15 bases map to TRBD2. Trimming at V came to 5 bases and at J to 5 bases, leaving 12 bases not matched to a gene. The CDR3 consists of 18 residues. Germline V gene sequence: CDR1 SGHTS, CDR2 YDEGEE. Written as DNA, the CDR3 is TGTGCCAGCAGGCCCCTCGCCGGGACTAGCGGGAGGAAAGATACGCAGTATTTT. Protein product: CASRPLAGTSGRKDTQYF.